Below are 29 T cell receptor beta chains sequenced from a single sample in a study of blood T cell repertoires in COVID-19 (dated by TCRdb to about 2020). Libraries came from the immunoSEQ multiplex PCR assay. TCRdb stores this immuneACCESS table with in-frame sequences only. Part of the clones is absent; in the studies checked, under half of the shortfall reflects unresolved V genes, and no reason is known for the rest. For this sample the table gives nearly 25,000 clones, of which more than 75% were detected only once. About 9% of the sample comes from the top ten. The sequencing input was peripheral blood. The receptors originated from a human donor in a cohort sampled during active COVID-19.

The count of this clone is one. The chain combines TRBV6-6 with TRBJ1-2, with D perhaps matching TRBD1 (5 bases). V shed 7 bases and J shed 3 bases, with 9 bases lying between them. This CDR3 spans 12 amino acids. Germline CDR1 and CDR2: MNHNY and SVGAGI (reference sequence). The CDR3 is CASNGGYYGYTF. The CDR3 bases are TGTGCCAGCAATGGGGGGTACTATGGCTACACCTTC.

The V call is TRBV12-3 or TRBV12-4, the J call TRBJ2-7; TRBD2 is a possible D gene (5 bases). Trimming stripped 6 bases from V and 5 bases from J, with 8 bases between. The length of the CDR3 is 11 residues. CDR3 protein: CASSGGHEQYF. DNA for the CDR3: TGTGCCAGCAGCGGCGGGCACGAGCAGTACTTC.

The chain is built from TRBV28 and TRBJ1-2, with 8 bases matching TRBD1. This CDR3 has 14 residues. CDR1 is MDHEN and CDR2 is SYDVKM in the germline V gene. Germline trimming cut 3 bases from V and 0 bases from J; bases unmatched to any gene: 0. DNA of the CDR3: TGTGCCAGCAGTTTGGGACAGGCTAACTATGGCTACACCTTC. Encoded protein: CASSLGQANYGYTF.

The rearrangement joins TRBV11-1 to TRBJ2-1; TRBD1 agrees at 7 bases. V lost 1 base and J lost 4; bases outside the gene matches: 7. CDR3 length: 16 residues. The germline gives CDR1 SGHAT, CDR2 FQDESV (reference sequence). The CDR3 reads CASSLGWDSIYNEQFF. CDR3 DNA: TGTGCCAGCAGCTTAGGATGGGACAGCATATACAATGAGCAGTTCTTC.

The chain recombines TRBV5-1 with TRBJ2-5; D is perhaps TRBD2 (5 bases). Trimming shortened V by 0 bases and J by 5 bases, and 11 bases separated the two germline ends. The V gene's germline CDR1 is SGHRS and CDR2 YFSETQ. There are 14 residues in the CDR3. The CDR3 DNA sequence: TGCGCCAGCAGCTTGGCCCAGAGGGTTGAGACCCAGTACTTC. Its translation: CASSLAQRVETQYF.

The chain is built from TRBV19 and TRBJ1-1, with 11 nucleotides matching TRBD1. V was pared by 5 bases and J by 5 bases, with 7 bases of the junction left unmatched. Germline CDR1 LNHDA, CDR2 SQIVND (reference sequence). The CDR3 has 15 amino acids. Here the CDR3 reads CASSLRTGGRTEAFF. CDR3 nucleotide sequence: TGTGCCAGTAGTCTAAGGACAGGGGGCAGGACTGAAGCTTTCTTT.

The chain has TRBV19 and TRBJ1-6, with a tentative D call TRBD1 (6 bases). Trimming pared 11 bases from V and 5 bases from J, leaving 19 bases between. Germline V gene data show CDR1 as LNHDA and CDR2 as SQIVND (reference sequence). The CDR3 runs 15 residues. CDR3 in amino acids: CASTVGAIHNSPLHF. CDR3 bases: TGTGCCTCCACGGTGGGGGCTATCCATAATTCACCCCTCCACTTT.

V gene TRBV6-5 combines with J gene TRBJ2-3, with TRBD1 as a possible D gene (5 bases). The CDR3 is made up of 15 amino acids. From germline, CDR1 is MNHEY and CDR2 SVGAGI. V was pared by 1 base and J by 9 bases, with 17 bases between. The CDR3 reads CASSYYPPRAGTQYF. As DNA, the CDR3 is TGTGCCAGCAGTTACTATCCCCCCCGCGCAGGGACGCAGTATTTT.

This chain uses TRBV10-3 with TRBJ1-5; D unclear. V lost 3 bases and J lost 5, with 8 bases in between. Germline-derived CDR1 and CDR2 are ENHRY and SYGVKD. The length of the CDR3 is 13 residues. CDR3 nucleotide sequence: TGTGCCATCAGTGATGAAACGGATCAGCCCCAGCATTTT. The encoded protein is CAISDETDQPQHF.

The gene calls are TRBV5-5 and TRBJ1-1; D is uncertain. The CDR3 length is 13 residues. V lost 3 bases, J lost 3 bases, and 9 bases lay in between. Germline values: CDR1 SGHKS, CDR2 YYEKEE (reference sequence). In DNA form, the CDR3 reads TGTGCCAGCAGCTCCATTCGGGACACTGAAGCTTTCTTT. Encoded protein: CASSSIRDTEAFF.

The rearrangement uses TRBV7-3 and TRBJ2-1; 11 bases line up with TRBD2. CDR3 length: 18 amino acids. The germline V gene encodes CDR1 SGHTA and CDR2 FQGTGA. With 4 bases clipped from V and 0 bases from J, the junction kept 8 bases outside the gene matches. The CDR3 reads CASSSGLAGELSYNEQFF. The CDR3 region has the DNA TGTGCCAGCAGCTCCGGACTAGCGGGCGAACTCTCCTACAATGAGCAGTTCTTC.

This chain uses TRBV11-3 with TRBJ2-7; perhaps TRBD2 as D (6 bases). This CDR3 is 15 amino acids long. The germline CDR1 and CDR2 sequences are SGHNT and YENEEA. V was pared by 2 bases and J by 4 bases, with 15 bases between. CDR3 DNA: TGTGCCAGCAGCTTACCTCTAGCGCCTTTTTACGAGCAGTACTTC. Translating gives CASSLPLAPFYEQYF. Looking up the rest from reference TRBV11-3 and TRBJ2-7 gives the full variable domain: EAGVVQSPRYKIIEKKQPVAFWCNPISGHNTLYWYLQNLGQGPELLIRYENEEAVDDSQLPKDRFSAERLKGVDSTLKIQPAELGDSAVYLCASSLPLAPFYEQYFGPGTRLTVT.

This clone was found once. The chain couples TRBV7-9 to TRBJ2-7; 7 nucleotides align to TRBD1. The CDR3 is 12 residues long. V lost 11 bases and J lost 2; bases outside the gene matches: 6. CDR1 SEHNR and CDR2 FQNEAQ come from the germline V gene (reference sequence). The CDR3 here is CAWGQTPYEQYF. CDR3 DNA sequence: TGTGCCTGGGGACAGACCCCCTACGAGCAGTACTTC.

This clone was observed a single time. The genes are TRBV27 and TRBJ2-7, with D tentatively TRBD2 (7 bases). This CDR3 spans 13 amino acids. Germline V CDR1 and CDR2: MNHEY, SMNVEV (reference sequence). V shed 3 bases and J shed 5 bases, with 11 bases lying between them. CDR3: CASSLGGLNEQYF. In DNA, the CDR3 is TGTGCCAGCAGTTTGGGGGGGCTGAACGAGCAGTACTTC.

The chain is built from TRBV7-9 and TRBJ1-1, with 9 positions matching TRBD1. V was clipped by 1 base and J by 5 bases; unmatched bases: 5. Germline assignment: CDR1 SEHNR and CDR2 FQNEAQ (reference sequence). This CDR3 has 15 amino acids. The CDR3 bases are TGTGCCAGCAGCTTAGGGACAGGGGTGGTTACTGAAGCTTTCTTT. Protein: CASSLGTGVVTEAFF.

The rearrangement uses TRBV6-2 or TRBV6-3 and TRBJ1-5; weak D call: TRBD1 (5 bases). There are 13 residues in the CDR3. Germline lookup yields CDR1 MNHEY and CDR2 SVGEGT. V was shortened by 5 bases and J by 4 bases, with 9 bases between the two germline ends. The CDR3: CASSPGNNQPQHF. In DNA form, the CDR3 reads TGTGCCAGCAGTCCAGGGAATAATCAGCCCCAGCATTTT.

The chain combines TRBV7-9 with TRBJ2-1, with 9 bases lining up with TRBD2. The CDR3 has 14 amino acids. CDR1 and CDR2 (germline): SEHNR, FQNEAQ (reference sequence). Losses at the gene ends were 5 bases for V and 6 bases for J; bases not matched to a gene: 5. CDR3 in DNA: TGTGCCAGCAGCCCCGGACTAGCGACCAATGAGCAGTTCTTC. This gives the protein CASSPGLATNEQFF.

The V call is TRBV19, the J call TRBJ2-1; TRBD2 aligns across 11 bases. The CDR3 has 15 residues. Germline loops: CDR1 LNHDA, CDR2 SQIVND (reference sequence). V gave up 5 bases and J gave up 7 bases; unmatched junction bases: 7. CDR3 nucleotide sequence: TGTGCCAGTAGTCCTAGCGGGGGGCCACAAAATGAGCAGTTCTTC. Its protein product is CASSPSGGPQNEQFF.

The genes are TRBV5-4 and TRBJ1-1, with 7 bases identical to TRBD1. After removal of 3 bases from V and 1 base from J, the junction contained 3 bases not matched to a gene. Per the germline V gene, CDR1 is SGHNT and CDR2 is YYREEE (reference sequence). The CDR3 runs to 14 residues. DNA of the CDR3: TGTGCCAGCAGCTCCCGGGACAGGAACACTGAAGCTTTCTTT. Protein: CASSSRDRNTEAFF. The entire variable domain, with the rest obtained from reference TRBV5-4 and TRBJ1-1, is as follows: ETGVTQSPTHLIKTRGQQVTLRCSSQSGHNTVSWYQQALGQGPQFIFQYYREEENGRGNFPPRFSGLQFPNYSSELNVNALELDDSALYLCASSSRDRNTEAFFGQGTRLTVV.

V and J are TRBV7-8 and TRBJ1-2, with TRBD1 identical over 8 bases. The V and J ends lost 0 bases and 6 bases, in that order; junction bases with no gene match: 3. The CDR3 consists of 14 residues. Germline CDR1 SGHVS, CDR2 FQNEAQ. CDR3 amino acids: CASSLAGTGDGYTF. CDR3 DNA sequence: TGTGCCAGCAGCTTAGCCGGGACAGGAGATGGCTACACCTTC.

The rearrangement links TRBV25-1 to TRBJ2-2; 8 bases agree with TRBD1. V lost 0 bases and J lost 0; bases outside the gene matches: 6. Germline CDR1 and CDR2: MGHDK and SYGVNS. The CDR3 sequence is 18 residues long. The DNA of the CDR3 is TGTGCCAGCAGTGAATACTGGACAGGGACTGCGAACACCGGGGAGCTGTTTTTT. Amino acid sequence: CASSEYWTGTANTGELFF.

The chain is built from TRBV7-9 and TRBJ2-1; 7 bases are a match to TRBD2. Germline values: CDR1 SEHNR, CDR2 FQNEAQ (reference sequence). The junction had 8 bases not matched to a gene; V was cut back by 5 bases and J by 4 bases. This CDR3 has 15 amino acids. CDR3 nucleotides: TGTGCCAGCAGCCCAACCCGGGACTATTACAATGAGCAGTTCTTC. Its translation: CASSPTRDYYNEQFF.

This rearrangement joins TRBV3-1 (or the pseudogene TRBV3-2) to TRBJ2-5; D may be TRBD1 (5 bases). With 7 bases removed from V and 3 bases from J, the gap between germline ends came to 15 bases. Germline-derived CDR1 and CDR2 are LGHDT and YNNKEL (reference sequence). The CDR3 runs 14 residues. CDR3 protein: CASKNTGQKETQYF. CDR3 nucleotide sequence: TGTGCCAGCAAGAACACCGGACAAAAAGAGACCCAGTACTTC.

This clone was counted a few times. The chain carries TRBV20-1 and TRBJ2-7, with 8 positions matching TRBD1. Per the germline V gene, CDR1 is DFQATT and CDR2 is SNEGSKA (reference sequence). Germline trimming cut 3 bases from V and 5 bases from J; bases unmatched to any gene: 9. The CDR3 totals 14 residues. The CDR3: CSASSGQAHHEQYF. For the CDR3, the DNA is TGCAGTGCTAGTTCGGGACAGGCCCACCACGAGCAGTACTTC.

The chain has TRBV18 and TRBJ1-6; D possibly corresponds to TRBD1 (5 bases). The CDR3 consists of 14 residues. Germline CDR1 is KGHSH and CDR2 is LQKENI. The V gene lost 6 bases and the J gene lost 0 bases, with 6 bases spanning the gap. CDR3 nucleotide sequence: TGTGCCAGCTCTGACAGCTCCTATAATTCACCCCTCCACTTT. Its translation: CASSDSSYNSPLHF.

This rearrangement joins TRBV7-9 to TRBJ2-7; D is possibly TRBD2 (5 bases). The V end lost 0 bases, the J end lost 3 bases, and 15 bases lay between the germline ends. Germline CDR1 is SEHNR and CDR2 is FQNEAQ (reference sequence). This CDR3 region has 16 residues. CDR3 region: CASSLAPQRTYYEQYF. CDR3 bases: TGTGCCAGCAGCTTAGCACCCCAGCGGACCTACTACGAGCAGTACTTC.

The J gene is TRBJ1-2, the V gene TRBV29-1, with 7 bases aligning to TRBD1. The CDR3 loop spans 15 amino acids. Trimming took 5 bases from V and 0 from J; bases not matched to a gene: 9. Germline V CDR1 and CDR2: SQVTM, ANQGSEA. In DNA form, the CDR3 reads TGCAGCGTTACCGACAGACAGGGTACTAACTATGGCTACACCTTC. It specifies CSVTDRQGTNYGYTF.

This chain links TRBV2 with TRBJ2-3; 8 nucleotides align to TRBD1. The CDR3 consists of 16 residues. Looked up from germline, CDR1 is SNHLY and CDR2 is FYNNEI. Trimming at V came to 7 bases and at J to 4 bases, leaving 13 bases not matched to a gene. CDR3 in DNA: TGTGCCAGCAAACCCGGGACAGGATCAAGCGCAGATACGCAGTATTTT. The encoded protein is CASKPGTGSSADTQYF.

This chain connects TRBV7-8 to TRBJ1-2; D is unresolved. This CDR3 has 16 amino acids. Trimming took 2 bases from V and 7 from J, leaving 20 bases between them. Germline CDR1 and CDR2: SGHVS and FQNEAQ. The CDR3 region has the DNA TGTGCCAGCAGCTTATGGCAGGACGGCGGGAACGCTGGCTACACCTTC. This translates into CASSLWQDGGNAGYTF.